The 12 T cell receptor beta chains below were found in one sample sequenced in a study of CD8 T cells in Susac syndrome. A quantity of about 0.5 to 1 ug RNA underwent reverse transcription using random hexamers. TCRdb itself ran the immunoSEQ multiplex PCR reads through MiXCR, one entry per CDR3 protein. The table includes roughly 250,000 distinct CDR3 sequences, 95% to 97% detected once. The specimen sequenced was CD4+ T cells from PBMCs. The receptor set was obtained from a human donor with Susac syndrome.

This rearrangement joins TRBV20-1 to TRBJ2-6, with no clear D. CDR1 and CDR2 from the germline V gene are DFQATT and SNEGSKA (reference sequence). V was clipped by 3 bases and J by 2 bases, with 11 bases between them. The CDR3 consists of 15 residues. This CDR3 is CSASRRATGANVLTF. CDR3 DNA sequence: TGCAGTGCTAGTCGACGAGCAACTGGGGCCAACGTCCTGACTTTC.

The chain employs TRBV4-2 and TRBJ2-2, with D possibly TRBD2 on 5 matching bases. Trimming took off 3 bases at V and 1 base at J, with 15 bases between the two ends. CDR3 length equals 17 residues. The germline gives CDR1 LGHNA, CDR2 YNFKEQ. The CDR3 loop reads CASSQQSGYRNTGELFF. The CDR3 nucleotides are TGTGCCAGCAGCCAGCAGTCGGGGTATCGGAACACCGGGGAGCTGTTTTTT.

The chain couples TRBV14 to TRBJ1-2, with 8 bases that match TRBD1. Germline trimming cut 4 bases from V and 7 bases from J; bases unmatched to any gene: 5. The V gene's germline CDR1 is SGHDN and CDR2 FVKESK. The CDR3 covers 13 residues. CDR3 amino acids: CASSPGTGGGYTF. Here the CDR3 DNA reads TGTGCCAGCAGCCCTGGGACAGGTGGTGGCTACACCTTC.

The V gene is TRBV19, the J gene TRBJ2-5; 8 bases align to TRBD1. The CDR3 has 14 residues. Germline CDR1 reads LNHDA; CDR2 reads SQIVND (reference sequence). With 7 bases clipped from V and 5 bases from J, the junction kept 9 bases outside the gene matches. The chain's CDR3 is CASTPGQGSETQYF. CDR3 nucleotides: TGTGCCAGTACCCCCGGACAGGGATCGGAGACCCAGTACTTC.

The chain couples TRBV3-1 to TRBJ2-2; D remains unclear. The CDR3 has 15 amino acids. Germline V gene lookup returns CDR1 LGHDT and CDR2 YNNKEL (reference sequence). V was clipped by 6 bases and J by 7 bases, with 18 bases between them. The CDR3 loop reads CASRTEASSHGELFF. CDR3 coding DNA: TGTGCCAGCAGGACGGAAGCGTCTAGTCACGGGGAGCTGTTTTTT.

The chain's CDR3 is CASILGGQTTDTQYF. The CDR3 nucleotides are TGCGCCAGCATCCTAGGGGGACAGACGACAGATACGCAGTATTTT. V and J are TRBV5-1 and TRBJ2-3; 7 nucleotides align to TRBD1. J lost 3 bases, V lost 6 bases, and 10 bases had no gene match. Germline loops: CDR1 SGHRS, CDR2 YFSETQ. The CDR3 is made up of 15 amino acids.

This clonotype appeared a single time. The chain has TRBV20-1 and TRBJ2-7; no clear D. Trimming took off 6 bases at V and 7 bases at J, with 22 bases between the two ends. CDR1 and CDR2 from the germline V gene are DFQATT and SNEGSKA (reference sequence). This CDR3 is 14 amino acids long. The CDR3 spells CSAQSRLAGEEQYF. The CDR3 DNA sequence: TGCAGTGCCCAGTCTAGACTCGCCGGAGAGGAGCAGTACTTC.

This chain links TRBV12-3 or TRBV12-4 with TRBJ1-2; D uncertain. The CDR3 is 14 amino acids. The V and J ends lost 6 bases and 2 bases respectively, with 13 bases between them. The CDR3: CASSRHSLNYGYTF. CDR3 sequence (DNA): TGTGCCAGCAGCCGACACTCTCTCAACTATGGCTACACCTTC.

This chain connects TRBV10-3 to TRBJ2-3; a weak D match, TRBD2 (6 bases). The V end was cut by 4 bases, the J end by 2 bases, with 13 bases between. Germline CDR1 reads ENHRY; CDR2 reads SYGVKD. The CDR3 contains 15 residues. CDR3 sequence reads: CAISVGGTYTDTQYF. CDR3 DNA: TGTGCCATCAGTGTAGGCGGGACGTACACAGATACGCAGTATTTT.

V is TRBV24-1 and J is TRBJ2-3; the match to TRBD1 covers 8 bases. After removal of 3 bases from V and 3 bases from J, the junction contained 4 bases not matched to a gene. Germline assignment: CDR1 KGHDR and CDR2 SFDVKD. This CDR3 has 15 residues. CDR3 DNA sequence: TGTGCCACCAGTGATACGACAGGGGAAACAGATACGCAGTATTTT. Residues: CATSDTTGETDTQYF.

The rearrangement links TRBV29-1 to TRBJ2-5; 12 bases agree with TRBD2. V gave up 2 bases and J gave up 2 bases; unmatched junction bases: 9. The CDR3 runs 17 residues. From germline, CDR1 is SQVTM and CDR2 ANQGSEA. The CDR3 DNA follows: TGCAGCGTTGAACCGGGGACCGGGACTAGCGGGCAAGAGACCCAGTACTTC. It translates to CSVEPGTGTSGQETQYF.

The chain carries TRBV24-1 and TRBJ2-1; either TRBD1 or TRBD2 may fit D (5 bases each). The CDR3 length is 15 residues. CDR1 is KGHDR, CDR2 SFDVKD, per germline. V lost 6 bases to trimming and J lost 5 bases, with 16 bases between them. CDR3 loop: CATSRGVGVDNEQFF. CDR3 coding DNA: TGTGCCACCAGTCGTGGGGTGGGGGTTGACAATGAGCAGTTCTTC.